These T cell receptor beta chains were read from a single sample in a study of T cell responses to AZD1222 COVID-19 vaccine. Data came from immunoSEQ multiplex PCR; TCRdb stores just in-frame clones and leaves some out. The sample has around 150,000 clones, approximately 90% seen once. The source material was peripheral blood, sampled 28 days after the second AZD1222 dose. Source of these receptors: an adult who received the AZD1222 COVID-19 vaccine. Both conserved end residues are part of each CDR3. A D gene is named only where the DNA matches it firmly.

TRBD1	TRBV27	TRBJ1-1	CASSKDRGGLEAFF
-	TRBV3-1/TRBV3-2	TRBJ1-1	CASNQVGGAEAFF
-	TRBV14	TRBJ1-1	CASREQMNTEAFF
-	TRBV6-5	TRBJ2-1	CASSLRVPTYNEQFF
-	TRBV7-9	TRBJ2-7	CASSLGPGQYF
-	TRBV3-1/TRBV3-2	TRBJ2-7	CASSRDYEQYF
TRBD1	TRBV10-3	TRBJ1-2	CAISEPTGYGIKNYGYTF
-	TRBV7-8	TRBJ1-2	CASSLPPGEGYTF
TRBD1	TRBV11-3	TRBJ2-2	CASSGSQWGQPNTGELFF
TRBD1	TRBV14	TRBJ1-2	CASSQTGTVANYGYTF
TRBD1	TRBV5-1	TRBJ2-5	CASSPSDRGPAETQYF
TRBD1	TRBV7-8	TRBJ1-2	CASSLWGQAYGYTF
-	TRBV6-5	TRBJ2-3	CASSPLAGTDTQYF